The 2 T cell receptor beta chains below were found in one sample sequenced in a study of CD8+ T cells in alopecia areata. Following RNA extraction, reverse transcription yielded cDNA that acted as the sequencing template. Clones were sequenced by immunoSEQ multiplex PCR, and TCRdb holds only the in-frame ones, with some missing. This sample has 120,000 to 150,000 clones; roughly 58% occur once, and the top ten carry about 40%. The sample was CD8+ T cells sorted from blood. The receptors here all came from a human donor in good health.

The chain combines TRBV5-1 with TRBJ2-7; TRBD1 matches 8 bases. The CDR3 is made up of 14 amino acids. The germline CDR1 and CDR2 sequences are SGHRS and YFSETQ. Trimming took 4 bases from V and 3 from J; bases not matched to a gene: 6. CDR3 DNA: TGCGCCAGCAGCCAGGGGACAGGATACTACGAGCAGTACTTC. Its translation is CASSQGTGYYEQYF.

The genes are TRBV7-9 and TRBJ2-1; possible D gene TRBD1, 5 bases. Germline V gene sequence: CDR1 SEHNR, CDR2 FQNEAQ (reference sequence). The CDR3 is 15 residues long. The V gene lost 5 bases and the J gene lost 6 bases, with 17 bases spanning the gap. The CDR3 is CASSLTQGESNEQFF. CDR3 in DNA: TGTGCCAGCAGCCTCACCCAGGGCGAATCCAATGAGCAGTTCTTC.